This TCR beta chain was captured in a study of T-cell memory formation after mild COVID-19 (dated by TCRdb to about 2021). A note on the overall study: Most TCR sequence clusters were specific to one of the two donors. Longitudinal TCRalpha and TCRbeta repertoire sequencing tracked T-cell clones expanding and contracting after mild COVID-19 in a couple of donors. Two young, previously healthy adult volunteers made up the cohort, one male and one female.

Ficoll-Paque density gradient centrifugation was used to isolate PBMCs. The CDR3 contains 16 residues, cysteine and phenylalanine counted. Left in the record is the CDR3 DNA by itself, 48 bases read in frame from the first base. Reading the germline V gene gives CDR1 KGHDR and CDR2 SFDVKD. V trim: 11 bases; J trim: 1 base; unmatched bases: 11. To note about this clonotype: The target of this receptor is not known. The input lacks base qualities; no much larger clone sits a single base away.

Results the study describes overall, beyond this receptor: Clones contracting from day 15 to 85 had balanced CD4/CD8 phenotypes, while a second wave expanding from day 15 to 37 was biased towards CD4+. Contracting CD4+ clones were found mainly in CM and EM memory subsets, while CD8+ clones were enriched in EMRA. The study included only a couple of mild cases, and larger cohorts that include severe cases with pre-infection samples were judged to be necessary. Some responding clones were found in pre-infection memory, which suggests that pre-existing cross-reactive memory T cells took part in the SARS-CoV-2 response. SARS-CoV-2 specificity of the second-wave clones peaking on day 37 was not confirmed.

TCRdb lists the instrument as Illumina NovaSeq 6000. TCRalpha and TCRbeta cDNA libraries were built by 5'RACE with constant-segment primers, adding sample barcodes and unique molecular identifiers. Trizol reagent was used to extract RNA from every sample. Library amplification was performed in two PCR steps, and a second sample barcode and Illumina TruSeq adapters were introduced in the second step. Libraries were sequenced on an Illumina NovaSeq with 2 x 150 bp paired-end reads. The published analysis was carried out like this. Demultiplexing of reads and collapsing into UMI-guided consensus sequences were performed with migec v1.2.7. Using mixcr v2.1.11, the UMI consensuses were aligned to TRA and TRB V and J templates and assembled into clonotypes. A clonotype was counted as expanded or contracted only when both edgeR and NoisET called the clonotype significant, with the noise models trained on biological replicates. For edgeR calls, the cutoffs were a false discovery rate-adjusted p below 0.01 and a log2 fold-change threshold of 1. As an exploratory analysis of dynamics, max-normalized trajectories of the 1000 most abundant clonotypes were examined with PCA combined with hierarchical clustering. Each responding clone was given a CD4 or CD8 phenotype based on the CD4+ and CD8+ repertoires, which had been sequenced separately. TCRdb passed the public sequencing reads through fastp at Q25 and MiXCR, retaining productive beta sequences. Every distinct CDR3 protein forms one entry, paired with its most common genes and DNA. The V and J calls and clone size are TCRdb's, not the authors'. This sample is represented by approximately 300,000 distinct CDR3 sequences; about a sixth of them were singletons. Jointly, the top ten make up around 23% of the sample.

The sample was PBMCs or a T cell subset sorted from them (not recorded which). Here the chain combines TRBV24-1 and TRBJ2-3; 10 middle bases align to TRBD1. The receptor's source is a man aged 18 to 30 who had mild COVID-19 (a few samples of this study predate the infection). The sample titles of this study are shuffled in the database, so cell type and time point are left out; the donor was told from shared clones. For the CDR3, the sequence is CAIIKDRGLCTDTQYF. The DNA reads TGTGCCATCATTAAAGACAGGGGGCTATGCACAGATACGCAGTATTTT.